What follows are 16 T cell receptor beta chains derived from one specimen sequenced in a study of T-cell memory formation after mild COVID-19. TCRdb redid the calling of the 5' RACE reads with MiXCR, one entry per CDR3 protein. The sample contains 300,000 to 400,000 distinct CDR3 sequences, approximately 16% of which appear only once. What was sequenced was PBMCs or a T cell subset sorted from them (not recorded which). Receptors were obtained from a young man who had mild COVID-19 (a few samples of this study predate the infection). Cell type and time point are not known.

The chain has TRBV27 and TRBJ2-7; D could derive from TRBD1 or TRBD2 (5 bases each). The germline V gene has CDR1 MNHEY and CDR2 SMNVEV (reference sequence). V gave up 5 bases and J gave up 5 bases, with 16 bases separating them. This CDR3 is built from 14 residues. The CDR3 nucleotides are TGTGCCAGCAGTACCCGGGACGGTTCCCACGAGCAGTACTTC. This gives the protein CASSTRDGSHEQYF.

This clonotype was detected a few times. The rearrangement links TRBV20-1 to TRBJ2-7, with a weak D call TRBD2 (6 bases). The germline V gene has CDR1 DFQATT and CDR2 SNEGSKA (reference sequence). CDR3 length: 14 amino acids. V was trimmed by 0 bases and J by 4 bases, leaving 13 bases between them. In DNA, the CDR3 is TGCAGTGCTAGAGATTTAGCGGCAGGATACGAGCAGTACGTC. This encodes CSARDLAAGYEQYV.

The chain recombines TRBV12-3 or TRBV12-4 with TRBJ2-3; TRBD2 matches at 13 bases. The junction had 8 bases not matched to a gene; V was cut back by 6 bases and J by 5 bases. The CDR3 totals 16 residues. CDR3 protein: CASRQQLAGGLDTQYF. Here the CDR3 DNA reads TGTGCCAGCAGACAACAACTAGCGGGGGGGCTAGATACGCAGTATTTT.

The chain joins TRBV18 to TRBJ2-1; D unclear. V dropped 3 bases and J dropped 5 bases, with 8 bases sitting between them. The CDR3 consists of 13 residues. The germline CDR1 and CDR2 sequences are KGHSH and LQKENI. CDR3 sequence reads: CASSPKTDNEQFF. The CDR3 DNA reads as TGTGCCAGCTCACCTAAAACAGACAATGAGCAGTTCTTC.

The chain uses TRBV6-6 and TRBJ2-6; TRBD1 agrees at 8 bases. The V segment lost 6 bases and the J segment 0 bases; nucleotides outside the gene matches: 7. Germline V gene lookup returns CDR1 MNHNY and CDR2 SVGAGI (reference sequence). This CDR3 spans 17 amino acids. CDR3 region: CASRAGGHLSGANVLTF. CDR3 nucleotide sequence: TGTGCCAGCAGGGCAGGGGGCCACCTCTCTGGGGCCAACGTCCTGACTTTC.

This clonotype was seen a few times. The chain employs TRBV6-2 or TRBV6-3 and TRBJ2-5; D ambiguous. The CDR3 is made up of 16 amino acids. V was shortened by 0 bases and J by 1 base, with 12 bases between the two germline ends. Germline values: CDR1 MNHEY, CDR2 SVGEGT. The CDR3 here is CASSYSKGIGQETQYF. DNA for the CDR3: TGTGCCAGCAGTTACTCGAAGGGAATCGGCCAAGAGACCCAGTACTTC.

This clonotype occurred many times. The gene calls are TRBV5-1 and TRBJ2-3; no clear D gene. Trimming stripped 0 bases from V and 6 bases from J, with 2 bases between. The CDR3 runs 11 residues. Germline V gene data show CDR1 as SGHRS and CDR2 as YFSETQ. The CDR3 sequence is CASSLEDTQYF. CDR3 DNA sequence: TGCGCCAGCAGCTTGGAGGATACGCAGTATTTT.

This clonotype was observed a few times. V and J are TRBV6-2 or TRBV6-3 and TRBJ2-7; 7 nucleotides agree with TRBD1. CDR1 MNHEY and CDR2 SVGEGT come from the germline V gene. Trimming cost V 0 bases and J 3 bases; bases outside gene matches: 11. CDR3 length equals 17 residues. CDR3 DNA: TGTGCCAGCAGTTACTCGATCCCACAGGGGTTCCGCTACGAGCAGTACGTC. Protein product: CASSYSIPQGFRYEQYV.

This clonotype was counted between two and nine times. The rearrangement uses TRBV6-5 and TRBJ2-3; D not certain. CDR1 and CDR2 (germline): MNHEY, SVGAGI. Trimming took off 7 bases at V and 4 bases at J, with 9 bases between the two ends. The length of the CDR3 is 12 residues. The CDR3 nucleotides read TGTGCCAGCACCGGCCGGGCAGATACGCAGTATTTT. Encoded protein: CASTGRADTQYF.

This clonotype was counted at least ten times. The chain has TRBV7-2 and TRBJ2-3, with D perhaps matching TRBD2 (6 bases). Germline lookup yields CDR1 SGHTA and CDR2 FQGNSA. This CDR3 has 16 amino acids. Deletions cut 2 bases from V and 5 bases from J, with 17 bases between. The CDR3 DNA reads TGTGCCAGCAGCTTAATCGGGGACTCCCCGTTAGATACGCAGTATTTT. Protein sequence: CASSLIGDSPLDTQYF.

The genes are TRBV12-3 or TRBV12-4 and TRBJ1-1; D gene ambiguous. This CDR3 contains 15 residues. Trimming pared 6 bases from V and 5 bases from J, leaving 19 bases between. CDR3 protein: CASRTRDPRGTEAFF. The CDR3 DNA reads TGTGCCAGCAGGACACGCGACCCTAGAGGGACTGAAGCTTTCTTT.

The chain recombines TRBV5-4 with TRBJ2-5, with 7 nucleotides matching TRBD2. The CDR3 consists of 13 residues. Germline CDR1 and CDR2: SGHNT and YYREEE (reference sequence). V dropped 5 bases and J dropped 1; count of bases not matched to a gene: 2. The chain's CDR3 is CASRGGIQETQYF. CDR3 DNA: TGTGCCAGCAGGGGGGGGATCCAAGAGACCCAGTACTTC.

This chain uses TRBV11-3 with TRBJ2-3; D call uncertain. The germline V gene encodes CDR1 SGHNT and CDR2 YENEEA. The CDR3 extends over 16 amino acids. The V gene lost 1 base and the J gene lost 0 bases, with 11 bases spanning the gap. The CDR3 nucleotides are TGTGCCAGCAGCTTAGTAGGCGAGACTAGCACAGATACGCAGTATTTT. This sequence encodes CASSLVGETSTDTQYF.

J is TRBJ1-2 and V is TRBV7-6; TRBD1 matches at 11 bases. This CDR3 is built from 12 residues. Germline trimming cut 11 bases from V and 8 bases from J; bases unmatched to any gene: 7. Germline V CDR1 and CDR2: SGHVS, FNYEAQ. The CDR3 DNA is TGTGCCGTAAGGACAGGGGGCTCGGGCTACACCTTC. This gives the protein CAVRTGGSGYTF.

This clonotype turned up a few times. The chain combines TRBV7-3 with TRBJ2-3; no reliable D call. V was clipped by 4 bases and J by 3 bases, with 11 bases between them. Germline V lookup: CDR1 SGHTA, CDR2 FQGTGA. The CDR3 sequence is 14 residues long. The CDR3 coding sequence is TGTGCCAGCAGCTCGACTCCCGGGACAGATACGCAGTATTTT. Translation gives CASSSTPGTDTQYF.

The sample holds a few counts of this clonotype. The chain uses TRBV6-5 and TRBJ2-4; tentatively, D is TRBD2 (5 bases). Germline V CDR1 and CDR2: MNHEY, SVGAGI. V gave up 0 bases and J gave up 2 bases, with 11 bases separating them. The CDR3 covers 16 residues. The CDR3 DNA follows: TGTGCCAGCAGTTACTCTTCGGACTCTTCCAAAAACATTCAGTACTTC. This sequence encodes CASSYSSDSSKNIQYF.